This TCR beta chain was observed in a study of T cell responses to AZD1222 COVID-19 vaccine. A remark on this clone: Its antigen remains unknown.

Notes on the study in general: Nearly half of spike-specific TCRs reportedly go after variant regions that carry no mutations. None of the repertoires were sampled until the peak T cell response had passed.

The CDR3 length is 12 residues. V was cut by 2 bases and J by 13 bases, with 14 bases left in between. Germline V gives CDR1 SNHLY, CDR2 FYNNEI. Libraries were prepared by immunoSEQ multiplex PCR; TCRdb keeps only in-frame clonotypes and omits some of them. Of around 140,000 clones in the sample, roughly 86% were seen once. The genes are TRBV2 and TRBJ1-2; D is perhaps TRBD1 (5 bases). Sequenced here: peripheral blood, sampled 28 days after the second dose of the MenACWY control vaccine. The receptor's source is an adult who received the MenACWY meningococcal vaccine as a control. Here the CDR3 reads CASSERGDKSTF. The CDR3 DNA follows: TGTGCCAGCAGTGAAAGAGGGGATAAGTCCACCTTC.